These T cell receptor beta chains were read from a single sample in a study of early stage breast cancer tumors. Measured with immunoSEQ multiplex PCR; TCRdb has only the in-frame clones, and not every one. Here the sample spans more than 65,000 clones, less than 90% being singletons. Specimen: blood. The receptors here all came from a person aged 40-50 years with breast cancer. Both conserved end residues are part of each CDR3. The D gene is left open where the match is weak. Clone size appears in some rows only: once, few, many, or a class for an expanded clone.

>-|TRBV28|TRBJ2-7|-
CASTTAGLGRYEQYF
TGTGCCAGCACCACCGCCGGGTTAGGCAGGTACGAGCAGTACTTC
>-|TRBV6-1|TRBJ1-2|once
CASTRDTTNYGYTF
TGTGCCAGCACCAGGGACACCACTAACTATGGCTACACCTTC
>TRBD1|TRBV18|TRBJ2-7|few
CASSLIGQGLGEQYF
TGTGCCAGCTCCCTCATCGGACAGGGTCTCGGCGAGCAGTACTTC
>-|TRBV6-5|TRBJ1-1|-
CASNLGTPTEAFF
TGTGCCAGCAATTTGGGGACACCCACTGAAGCTTTCTTT
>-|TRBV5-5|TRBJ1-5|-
CASSLEGAQPQHF
TGTGCCAGCAGCTTGGAAGGGGCTCAGCCCCAGCATTTT
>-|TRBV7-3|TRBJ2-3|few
CASSLNPSTGTQYF
TGTGCCAGCAGCTTGAACCCGTCCACCGGCACGCAGTATTTT
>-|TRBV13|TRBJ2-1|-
CASSLHLYNEQFF
TGTGCCAGCAGCTTACACTTATACAATGAGCAGTTCTTC
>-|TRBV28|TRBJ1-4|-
CASNVQGGPNEKLFF
TGTGCCAGCAACGTACAGGGAGGGCCTAATGAAAAACTGTTTTTT
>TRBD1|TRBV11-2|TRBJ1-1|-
CASSSRQGRLGRGTEAFF
TGTGCCAGCAGCTCCCGACAGGGGCGACTTGGGCGTGGCACTGAAGCTTTCTTT
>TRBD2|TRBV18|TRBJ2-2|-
CASSVGLAGAGTGELFF
TGTGCCAGCTCAGTCGGACTAGCGGGAGCGGGTACCGGGGAGCTGTTTTTT
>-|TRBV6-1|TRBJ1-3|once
CASRSSSGNTIYF
TGTGCCAGCAGGTCGAGCTCTGGAAACACCATATATTTT
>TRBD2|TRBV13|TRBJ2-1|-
CASSFGLAGFGEQFF
TGTGCCAGCAGCTTCGGACTAGCGGGATTCGGGGAGCAGTTCTTC
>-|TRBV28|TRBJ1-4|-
CASSSWDSEGEKLFF
TGTGCCAGCAGCTCCTGGGACTCGGAAGGGGAAAAACTGTTTTTT
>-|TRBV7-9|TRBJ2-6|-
CASSFRLNSISGANVLTF
TGTGCCAGCAGTTTCCGATTAAATTCAATCTCTGGGGCCAACGTCCTGACTTTC
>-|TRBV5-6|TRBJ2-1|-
CASSLELYAALNEQFF
TGTGCCAGCAGCTTGGAATTGTACGCTGCTTTGAATGAGCAGTTCTTC